Listed here are 28 T cell receptor beta chains from one sample, sequenced in a study of T cell responses to AZD1222 COVID-19 vaccine. The method was immunoSEQ multiplex PCR; TCRdb's version includes in-frame clones alone and lacks a portion of them. The sample has roughly 90,000 clones; approximately 92% are singletons. Sequenced here: peripheral blood, sampled 28 days after the second AZD1222 dose. The receptors here all came from an adult who received the AZD1222 COVID-19 vaccine.

This clone appeared a single time. V and J are TRBV12-3 or TRBV12-4 and TRBJ1-6; D is undetermined. Trimming left V 4 bases short and J 5 bases short, with 3 bases between. The CDR3 sequence is 12 residues long. In nucleotides, the CDR3 is TGTGCCAGCAGTTCTGATAATTCACCCCTCCACTTT. This codes for CASSSDNSPLHF.

The chain recombines TRBV19 with TRBJ1-2; D is undetermined. With 4 bases removed from V and 8 bases from J, the gap between germline ends came to 17 bases. The CDR3 runs to 14 residues. Germline V gives CDR1 LNHDA, CDR2 SQIVND (reference sequence). The DNA of the CDR3 is TGTGCCAGTAGTACCTCCGGGCCCCCGCCGGGCTACACCTTC. This sequence encodes CASSTSGPPPGYTF.

DNA of the CDR3: TGTGCCAGTAAGAGGCAGGGGGCTGGCAATCAGCCCCAGCATTTT. Translating it yields CASKRQGAGNQPQHF. J is TRBJ1-5 and V is TRBV19; 8 bases are shared with TRBD1. In germline, CDR1 is LNHDA, CDR2 SQIVND (reference sequence). V shed 7 bases and J 2 bases; nucleotides not matched to a gene: 7. The CDR3 runs to 15 residues.

The V gene is TRBV6-5, the J gene TRBJ1-2, with 7 bases fitting TRBD1. This CDR3 region has 14 residues. With V trimmed by 6 bases and J by 1 base, 5 bases remained unmatched. Germline V gene data show CDR1 as MNHEY and CDR2 as SVGAGI. The CDR3 here is CASSLTGINYGYTF. Written as DNA, the CDR3 is TGTGCCAGCAGCCTGACAGGGATTAACTATGGCTACACCTTC.

The chain couples TRBV12-3 or TRBV12-4 to TRBJ2-7, with D possibly being TRBD1 (5 bases). V lost 6 bases, J lost 6 bases, and 12 bases lay in between. The CDR3 covers 12 residues. The CDR3 DNA sequence: TGTGCCAGCAGCCGTGGACAACGCGAGCAGTACTTC. The encoded protein is CASSRGQREQYF.

This clone was counted a few times. This rearrangement joins TRBV12-3 or TRBV12-4 to TRBJ2-5; D not certain. The V gene lost 6 bases and the J gene lost 4 bases, with 9 bases spanning the gap. This CDR3 contains 12 residues. The CDR3 nucleotides read TGTGCCAGCAGCGGGTTCGCAGAGACCCAGTACTTC. Encoded protein: CASSGFAETQYF.

A single count supports this clone. The chain employs TRBV12-3 or TRBV12-4 and TRBJ1-1, with D perhaps TRBD1 (5 bases). Trimming took 7 bases from V and 3 from J, leaving 12 bases between them. The length of the CDR3 is 13 residues. CDR3 amino acids: CASNWGVHTEAFF. CDR3 in DNA: TGTGCCAGCAACTGGGGGGTTCACACTGAAGCTTTCTTT.

The CDR3 region has the DNA TGCGCCAGCAGCTTAAATCCCGAGAATGAGCAGTTCTTC. Translated: CASSLNPENEQFF. V and J are TRBV5-1 and TRBJ2-1; D not resolved. Per the germline V gene, CDR1 is SGHRS and CDR2 is YFSETQ. There are 13 residues in the CDR3. Trimming took off 2 bases at V and 7 bases at J, with 10 bases between the two ends.

This clone appeared a single time. The chain links TRBV15 to TRBJ1-4, with 8 bases matching TRBD1. Germline V gene lookup returns CDR1 LNHNV and CDR2 YYDKDF (reference sequence). V lost 5 bases, J lost 5 bases, and 7 bases stayed unmatched. The CDR3 consists of 15 residues. CDR3 nucleotide sequence: TGTGCCACCAGCTGGGGGACAGGAAAGAATGAAAAACTGTTTTTT. This gives the protein CATSWGTGKNEKLFF.

The gene calls are TRBV18 and TRBJ1-1, with a weak D call TRBD1 (5 bases). The CDR3 is made up of 16 amino acids. Germline values: CDR1 KGHSH, CDR2 LQKENI. V shed 2 bases and J shed 5 bases, with 18 bases lying between them. CDR3 residues: CASSPGAARTLTEAFF. CDR3 DNA sequence: TGTGCCAGCTCACCAGGGGCCGCTCGTACTTTAACTGAAGCTTTCTTT.

This clone was seen just once. The chain couples TRBV12-3 or TRBV12-4 to TRBJ1-1; D remains ambiguous. CDR3 length equals 13 residues. The germline V and J ends were trimmed by 1 base and 4 bases, with 7 bases remaining between them. The DNA for the CDR3 is TGTGCCAGCAGTTTAGAGGGTGCCACTGAAGCTTTCTTT. Translated, it gives CASSLEGATEAFF.

This sequence joins TRBV6-5 and TRBJ1-3; D is perhaps TRBD1 (6 bases). The CDR3 is 14 residues long. Germline CDR1 MNHEY, CDR2 SVGAGI. The ends were cut back, 6 bases at V and 6 bases at J, with 15 bases in the middle. The DNA for the CDR3 is TGTGCCAGCAGGAGGACAGAAGCCCAAAACACCATATATTTT. Amino acids: CASRRTEAQNTIYF.

The chain carries TRBV6-5 and TRBJ1-1, with 7 bases lining up with TRBD1. V shed 2 bases, J shed 4 bases, and the junction held 7 bases outside the gene matches. The CDR3 runs to 15 residues. From germline, CDR1 is MNHEY and CDR2 SVGAGI. The CDR3 sequence: CASSYKYRGGTEAFF. CDR3 sequence (DNA): TGTGCCAGCAGTTACAAATACAGGGGAGGCACTGAAGCTTTCTTT.

V gene TRBV15 combines with J gene TRBJ1-3, with D tentatively TRBD1 (5 bases). V lost 3 bases to trimming and J lost 0 bases, with 15 bases between them. Germline V gene lookup returns CDR1 LNHNV and CDR2 YYDKDF (reference sequence). The CDR3 consists of 17 residues. CDR3 in DNA: TGTGCCACCAGCAGCGACTGGGACTTGAGCTCTGGAAACACCATATATTTT. Protein: CATSSDWDLSSGNTIYF.

The chain has TRBV9 and TRBJ1-4, with a possible D match to TRBD1 (5 bases). The CDR3 spans 16 residues. Germline CDR1 is SGDLS and CDR2 is YYNGEE. V was trimmed by 3 bases and J by 7 bases, leaving 19 bases between them. The CDR3 loop is CASSGRGEGPSEKLFF. The CDR3 DNA follows: TGTGCCAGCAGCGGTAGGGGCGAGGGCCCTAGTGAAAAACTGTTTTTT.

The chain employs TRBV4-2 and TRBJ2-2; TRBD2 might be the D (5 bases). Trimming cost V 0 bases and J 0 bases, with 14 bases left between them. Germline V gene data show CDR1 as LGHNA and CDR2 as YNFKEQ. This CDR3 is 18 amino acids long. CDR3 nucleotides: TGTGCCAGCAGCCAAGAGGGAGCGGAGAGGGCGAACACCGGGGAGCTGTTTTTT. Translating it yields CASSQEGAERANTGELFF.

The chain employs TRBV7-9 and TRBJ1-2, with D unresolved. The CDR3 has 15 residues. Trimming removed 0 bases from V and 3 bases from J, with 11 bases in between. Per the germline V gene, CDR1 is SEHNR and CDR2 is FQNEAQ (reference sequence). The CDR3 spells CASSLAAGMDYGYTF. In DNA, the CDR3 is TGTGCCAGCAGCTTAGCGGCAGGAATGGACTATGGCTACACCTTC.

The J gene is TRBJ2-1, the V gene TRBV4-2; D not certain. The germline CDR1 and CDR2 sequences are LGHNA and YNFKEQ. The length of the CDR3 is 11 residues. V dropped 3 bases and J dropped 6 bases, with 3 bases sitting between them. CDR3 sequence: CASSQSNEQFF. CDR3 DNA sequence: TGTGCCAGCAGCCAGTCCAATGAGCAGTTCTTC.

This chain uses TRBV29-1 with TRBJ1-1; D remains ambiguous. CDR1 is SQVTM, CDR2 ANQGSEA, per germline. This CDR3 has 15 amino acids. Trimming cost V 5 bases and J 5 bases, with 21 bases left between them. The CDR3 DNA reads as TGCAGCGTTAAGACCCCCCGCATATCACGGACTGAAGCTTTCTTT. This codes for CSVKTPRISRTEAFF.

On this clone itself: The germline gene is not matched at one end of the junction; a read error may be the cause. The chain uses TRBV7-9 and TRBJ1-1; TRBD1 aligns across 9 bases. The CDR3 runs 14 residues. CDR1 and CDR2 from the germline V gene are SEHNR and FQNEAQ (reference sequence). This chain's CDR3 is CASSPRDRQGDWAF. The DNA for the CDR3 is TGTGCCAGCAGCCCGCGAGATAGACAGGGGGATTGGGCTTTT.

This chain uses TRBV5-1 with TRBJ2-7; 7 bases are shared with TRBD2. CDR3 length: 18 amino acids. CDR1 SGHRS and CDR2 YFSETQ come from the germline V gene. V shed 3 bases, J shed 0 bases, and the junction held 15 bases outside the gene matches. The CDR3 DNA sequence: TGCGCCAGCAGCTACACCCTACCGGGACTACTAATCTCCTACGAGCAGTACTTC. Translation gives CASSYTLPGLLISYEQYF.

The J gene is TRBJ1-3, the V gene TRBV30; tentatively, D is TRBD1 (6 bases). Trimming pared 0 bases from V and 1 base from J, leaving 13 bases between. The CDR3 consists of 16 residues. CDR1 is GTSNPN and CDR2 is SVGIG in the germline V gene (reference sequence). CDR3 bases: TGTGCCTGGAGTGTACTGGGCAGGGGATCTGGAAACACCATATATTTT. Translating it yields CAWSVLGRGSGNTIYF.

The chain joins TRBV2 to TRBJ1-5, with D possibly TRBD1 on 5 matching bases. Trimming cost V 4 bases and J 4 bases, with 14 bases left between them. In germline, CDR1 is SNHLY, CDR2 FYNNEI. The CDR3 runs to 15 residues. The CDR3 DNA reads as TGTGCCAGCAGTGGGGACGGGGGAGGAAATCAGCCCCAGCATTTT. Translating it yields CASSGDGGGNQPQHF.

V gene TRBV29-1 combines with J gene TRBJ1-4; D gene ambiguous. V was cut by 7 bases and J by 0 bases, with 12 bases left in between. CDR1 SQVTM and CDR2 ANQGSEA come from the germline V gene. The CDR3 contains 14 residues. This CDR3 is CSAIELATNEKLFF. CDR3 bases: TGCAGCGCTATAGAACTTGCAACTAATGAAAAACTGTTTTTT. Based on the CDR3 plus reference TRBV29-1 and TRBJ1-4, the full variable domain is SAVISQKPSRDICQRGTSLTIQCQVDSQVTMMFWYRQQPGQSLTLIATANQGSEATYESGFVIDKFPISRPNLTFSTLTVSNMSPEDSSIYLCSAIELATNEKLFFGSGTQLSVL.

The genes are TRBV14 and TRBJ1-2, with D maybe TRBD1 (6 bases). Per germline, CDR1 SGHDN and CDR2 FVKESK. The CDR3 totals 15 residues. V dropped 1 base and J dropped 4 bases, with 13 bases sitting between them. CDR3 DNA: TGTGCCAGCAGCCAAGCGGCAGGGGCCCTCTATGGCTACACCTTC. It codes for CASSQAAGALYGYTF.

This clone was seen a handful of times. The genes are TRBV5-1 and TRBJ1-4; D may be TRBD1 (5 bases). Germline V gene sequence: CDR1 SGHRS, CDR2 YFSETQ. Trimming shortened V by 1 base and J by 3 bases, and 10 bases separated the two germline ends. CDR3 length: 15 residues. The DNA for the CDR3 is TGCGCCAGCAGCTTGTTCACGGGGGCTAATGAAAAACTGTTTTTT. It yields the protein CASSLFTGANEKLFF.

This chain connects TRBV6-1 to TRBJ2-5; D perhaps matches TRBD1 (6 bases). The CDR3 spans 16 residues. Germline CDR1 reads MNHNS; CDR2 reads SASEGT. Trimming pared 0 bases from V and 4 bases from J, leaving 15 bases between. The CDR3 DNA reads TGTGCCAGCAGTGAAGCGCTGAGGGGCAGGGGAGAGACCCAGTACTTC. Translating gives CASSEALRGRGETQYF.

In this sample, this clone turned up a few times. This chain links TRBV20-1 with TRBJ2-1; tentative D call: TRBD1 (6 bases). CDR3 length: 15 amino acids. V lost 3 bases and J 4 bases, leaving 16 bases between the germline ends. Germline V gives CDR1 DFQATT, CDR2 SNEGSKA (reference sequence). The CDR3 nucleotides read TGCAGTGCTAGTTCTCTTCGACAGGATTACAATGAGCAGTTCTTC. It translates to CSASSLRQDYNEQFF.